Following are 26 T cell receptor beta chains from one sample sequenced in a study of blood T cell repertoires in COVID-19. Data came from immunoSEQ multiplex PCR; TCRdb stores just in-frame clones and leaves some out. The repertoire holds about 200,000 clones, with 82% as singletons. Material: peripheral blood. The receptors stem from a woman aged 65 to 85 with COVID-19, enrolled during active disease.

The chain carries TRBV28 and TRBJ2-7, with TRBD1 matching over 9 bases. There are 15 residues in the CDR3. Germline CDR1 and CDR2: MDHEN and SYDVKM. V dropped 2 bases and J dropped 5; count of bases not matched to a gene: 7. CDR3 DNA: TGTGCCAGCAGTTTAATAGCACAGGGGGCTAACGAGCAGTACTTC. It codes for CASSLIAQGANEQYF. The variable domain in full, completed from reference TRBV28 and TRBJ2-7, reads DVKVTQSSRYLVKRTGEKVFLECVQDMDHENMFWYRQDPGLGLRLIYFSYDVKMKEKGDIPEGYSVSREKKERFSLILESASTNQTSMYLCASSLIAQGANEQYFGPGTRLTVT.

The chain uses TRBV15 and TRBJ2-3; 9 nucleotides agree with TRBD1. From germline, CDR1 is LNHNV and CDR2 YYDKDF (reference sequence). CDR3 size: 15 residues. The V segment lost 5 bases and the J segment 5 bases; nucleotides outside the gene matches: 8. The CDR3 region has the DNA TGTGCCACCAGCGGAGCGGGACAGGGAGAAGATACGCAGTATTTT. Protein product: CATSGAGQGEDTQYF. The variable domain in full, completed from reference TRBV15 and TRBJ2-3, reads DAMVIQNPRYQVTQFGKPVTLSCSQTLNHNVMYWYQQKSSQAPKLLFHYYDKDFNNEADTPDNFQSRRPNTSFCFLDIRSPGLGDTAMYLCATSGAGQGEDTQYFGPGTRLTVL.

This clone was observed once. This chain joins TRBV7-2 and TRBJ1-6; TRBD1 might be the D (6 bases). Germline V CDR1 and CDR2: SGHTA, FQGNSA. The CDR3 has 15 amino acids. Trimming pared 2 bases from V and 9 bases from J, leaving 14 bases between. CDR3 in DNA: TGTGCCAGCAGCTTATTCGCAGGGGAAGGTTCACCCCTCCACTTT. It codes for CASSLFAGEGSPLHF.

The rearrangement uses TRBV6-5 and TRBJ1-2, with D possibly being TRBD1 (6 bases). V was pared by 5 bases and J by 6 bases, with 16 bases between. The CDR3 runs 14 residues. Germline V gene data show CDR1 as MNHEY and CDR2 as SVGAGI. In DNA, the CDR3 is TGTGCCAGCAGTCCCCGACAGGTTCGGGATGGCTACACCTTC. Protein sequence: CASSPRQVRDGYTF.

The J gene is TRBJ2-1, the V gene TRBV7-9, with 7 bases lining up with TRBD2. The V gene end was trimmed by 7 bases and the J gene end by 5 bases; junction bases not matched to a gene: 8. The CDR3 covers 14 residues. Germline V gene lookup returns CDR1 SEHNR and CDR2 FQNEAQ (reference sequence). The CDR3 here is CASTVLLAHNEQFF. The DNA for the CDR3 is TGTGCCAGCACCGTGCTACTAGCGCACAATGAGCAGTTCTTC.

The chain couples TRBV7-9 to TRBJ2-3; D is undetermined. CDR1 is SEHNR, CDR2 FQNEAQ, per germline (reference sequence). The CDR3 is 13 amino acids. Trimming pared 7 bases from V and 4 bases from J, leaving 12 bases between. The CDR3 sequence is CASTKLGPDTQYF. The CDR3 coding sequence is TGTGCCAGCACCAAACTGGGCCCAGATACGCAGTATTTT.

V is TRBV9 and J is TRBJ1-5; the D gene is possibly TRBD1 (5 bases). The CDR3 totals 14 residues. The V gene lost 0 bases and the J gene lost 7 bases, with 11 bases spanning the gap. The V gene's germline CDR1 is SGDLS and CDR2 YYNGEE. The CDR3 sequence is CASSVDAGPQPQHF. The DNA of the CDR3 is TGTGCCAGCAGCGTAGACGCAGGGCCCCAGCCCCAGCATTTT.

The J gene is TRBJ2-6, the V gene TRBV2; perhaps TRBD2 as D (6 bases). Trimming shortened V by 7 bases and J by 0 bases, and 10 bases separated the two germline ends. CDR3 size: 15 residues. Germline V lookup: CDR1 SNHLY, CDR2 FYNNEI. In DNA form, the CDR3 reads TGTGCCAGCATGGAGGGGCGCTCTGGGGCCAACGTCCTGACTTTC. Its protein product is CASMEGRSGANVLTF.

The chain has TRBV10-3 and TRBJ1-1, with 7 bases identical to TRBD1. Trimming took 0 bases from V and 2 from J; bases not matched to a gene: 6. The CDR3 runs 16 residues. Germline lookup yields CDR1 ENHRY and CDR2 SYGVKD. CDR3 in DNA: TGTGCCATCAGTGAGTCCGTAGGGACAGTTAACACTGAAGCTTTCTTT. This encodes CAISESVGTVNTEAFF.

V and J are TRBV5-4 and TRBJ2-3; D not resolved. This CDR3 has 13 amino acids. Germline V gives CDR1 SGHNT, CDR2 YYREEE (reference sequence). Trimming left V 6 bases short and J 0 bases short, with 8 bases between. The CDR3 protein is CASTRTSTDTQYF. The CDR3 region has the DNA TGTGCCAGCACGAGAACTAGCACAGATACGCAGTATTTT.

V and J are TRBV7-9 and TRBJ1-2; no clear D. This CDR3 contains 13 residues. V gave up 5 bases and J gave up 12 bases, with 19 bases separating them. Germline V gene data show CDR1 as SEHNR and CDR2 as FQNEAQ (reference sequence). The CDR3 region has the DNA TGTGCCAGCAGCGCACTTCCGGGGTCCCCTAACACCTTC. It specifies CASSALPGSPNTF.

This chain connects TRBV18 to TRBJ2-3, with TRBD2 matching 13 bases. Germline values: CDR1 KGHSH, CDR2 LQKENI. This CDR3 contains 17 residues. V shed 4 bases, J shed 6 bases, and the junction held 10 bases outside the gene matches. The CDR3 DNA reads TGTGCCAGCTCACAACGGGGACTAGCGGGATTGATTGATACGCAGTATTTT. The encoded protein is CASSQRGLAGLIDTQYF.

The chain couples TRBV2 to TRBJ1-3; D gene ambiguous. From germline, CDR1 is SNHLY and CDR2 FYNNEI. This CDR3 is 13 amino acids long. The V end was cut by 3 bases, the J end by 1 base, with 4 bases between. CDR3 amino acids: CASSETSGNTIYF. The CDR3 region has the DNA TGTGCCAGCAGTGAGACTTCTGGAAACACCATATATTTT. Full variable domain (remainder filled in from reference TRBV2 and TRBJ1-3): EPEVTQTPSHQVTQMGQEVILRCVPISNHLYFYWYRQILGQKVEFLVSFYNNEISEKSEIFDDQFSVERPDGSNFTLKIRSTKLEDSAMYFCASSETSGNTIYFGEGSWLTVV.

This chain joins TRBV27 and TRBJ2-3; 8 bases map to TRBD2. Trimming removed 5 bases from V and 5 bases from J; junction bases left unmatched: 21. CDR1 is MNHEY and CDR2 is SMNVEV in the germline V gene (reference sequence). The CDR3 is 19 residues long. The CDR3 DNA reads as TGTGCCAGCAGTCGGCCCCCGGGCCTAGCGCCCGGGGGGGAAGATACGCAGTATTTT. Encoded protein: CASSRPPGLAPGGEDTQYF.

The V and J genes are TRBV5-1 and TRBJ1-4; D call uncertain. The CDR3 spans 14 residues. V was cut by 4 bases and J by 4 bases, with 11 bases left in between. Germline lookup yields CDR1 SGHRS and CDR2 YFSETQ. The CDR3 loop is CASSRGEVNEKLFF. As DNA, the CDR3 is TGCGCCAGCAGCCGCGGGGAAGTTAATGAAAAACTGTTTTTT.

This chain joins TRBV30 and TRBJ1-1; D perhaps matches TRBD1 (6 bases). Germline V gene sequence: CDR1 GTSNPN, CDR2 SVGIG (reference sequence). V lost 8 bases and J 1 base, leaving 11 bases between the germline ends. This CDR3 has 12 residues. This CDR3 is CAGLTGNTEAFF. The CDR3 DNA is TGTGCCGGGCTGACAGGGAACACTGAAGCTTTCTTT.

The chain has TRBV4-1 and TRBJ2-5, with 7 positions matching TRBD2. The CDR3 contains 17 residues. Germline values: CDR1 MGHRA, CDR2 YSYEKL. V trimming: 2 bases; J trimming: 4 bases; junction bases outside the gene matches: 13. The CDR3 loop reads CASSQTFGGRNGETQYF. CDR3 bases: TGCGCCAGCAGCCAAACGTTTGGCGGGAGAAATGGAGAGACCCAGTACTTC.

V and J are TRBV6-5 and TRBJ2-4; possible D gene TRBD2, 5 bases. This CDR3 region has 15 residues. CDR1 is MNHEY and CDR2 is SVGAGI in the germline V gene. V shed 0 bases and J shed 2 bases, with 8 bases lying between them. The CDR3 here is CASSYSGVTKNIQYF. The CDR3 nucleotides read TGTGCCAGCAGTTACTCCGGGGTTACCAAAAACATTCAGTACTTC.

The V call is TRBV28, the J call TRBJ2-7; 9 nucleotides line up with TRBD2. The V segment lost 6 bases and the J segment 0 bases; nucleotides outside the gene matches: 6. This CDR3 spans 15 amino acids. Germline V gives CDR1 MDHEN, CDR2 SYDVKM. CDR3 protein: CASSTSGSSSYEQYF. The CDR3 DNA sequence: TGTGCCAGCAGCACTAGCGGGTCGAGCTCCTACGAGCAGTACTTC.

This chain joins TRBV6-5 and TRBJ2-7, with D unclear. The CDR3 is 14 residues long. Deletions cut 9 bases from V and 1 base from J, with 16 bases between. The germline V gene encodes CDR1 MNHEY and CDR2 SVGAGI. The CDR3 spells CASARSTASYEQYF. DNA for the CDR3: TGTGCCAGTGCTAGGAGCACCGCTTCCTACGAGCAGTACTTC.

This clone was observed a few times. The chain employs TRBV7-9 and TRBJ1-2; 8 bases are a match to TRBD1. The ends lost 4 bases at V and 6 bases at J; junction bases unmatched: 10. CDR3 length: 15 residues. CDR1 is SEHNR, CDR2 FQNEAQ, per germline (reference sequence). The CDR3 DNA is TGTGCCAGCAGCTATAGGGAGACAGGGGTGGATGGCTACACCTTC. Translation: CASSYRETGVDGYTF.

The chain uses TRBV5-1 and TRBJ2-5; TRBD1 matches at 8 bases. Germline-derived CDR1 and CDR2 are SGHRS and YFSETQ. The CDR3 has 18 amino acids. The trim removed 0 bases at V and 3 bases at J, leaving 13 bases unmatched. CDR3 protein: CASSLGSWDRPSKETQYF. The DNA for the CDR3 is TGCGCCAGCAGCTTGGGGAGCTGGGACAGGCCCTCCAAAGAGACCCAGTACTTC.

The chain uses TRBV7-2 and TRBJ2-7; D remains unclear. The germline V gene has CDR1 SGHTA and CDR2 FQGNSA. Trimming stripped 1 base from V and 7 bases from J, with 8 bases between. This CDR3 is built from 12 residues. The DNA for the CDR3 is TGTGCCAGCAGCTTAGGGGCTATTGAGCAGTACTTC. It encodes CASSLGAIEQYF.

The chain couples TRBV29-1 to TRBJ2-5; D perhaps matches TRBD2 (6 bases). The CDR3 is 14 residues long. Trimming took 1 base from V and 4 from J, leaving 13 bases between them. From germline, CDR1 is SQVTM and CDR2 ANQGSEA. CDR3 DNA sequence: TGCAGCGTTGAAGGAAGGGGAGGAGGAGAGACCCAGTACTTC. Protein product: CSVEGRGGGETQYF.

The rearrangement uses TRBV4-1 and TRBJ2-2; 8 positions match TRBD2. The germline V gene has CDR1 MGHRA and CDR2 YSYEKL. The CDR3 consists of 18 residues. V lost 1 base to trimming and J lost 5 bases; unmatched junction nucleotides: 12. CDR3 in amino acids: CASSQGEGGTRRTGELFF. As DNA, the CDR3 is TGCGCCAGCAGCCAAGGGGAAGGGGGGACTAGGAGGACCGGGGAGCTGTTTTTT.

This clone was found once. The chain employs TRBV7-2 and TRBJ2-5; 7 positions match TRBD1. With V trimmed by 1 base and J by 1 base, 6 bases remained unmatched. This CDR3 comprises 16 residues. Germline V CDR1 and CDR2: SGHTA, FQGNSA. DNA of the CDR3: TGTGCCAGCAGCTTAGGTAGTGGACAGGCCCAAGAGACCCAGTACTTC. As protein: CASSLGSGQAQETQYF. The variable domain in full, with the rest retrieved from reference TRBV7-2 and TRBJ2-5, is GAGVSQSPSNKVTEKGKDVELRCDPISGHTALYWYRQSLGQGLEFLIYFQGNSAPDKSGLPSDRFSAERTGGSVSTLTIQRTQQEDSAVYLCASSLGSGQAQETQYFGPGTRLLVL.